A single sample gave rise to the 16 T cell receptor beta chains below, sequenced in a study of cytomegalovirus exposure and HLA in healthy donors. Primers included in the PCR were 60 Vbeta and 13 Jbeta primers. Data came from immunoSEQ multiplex PCR; TCRdb stores just in-frame clones and leaves some out. This repertoire shows approximately 65,000 clones, around 62% found once; its top ten account for 15% to 20%. Sample: PBMCs. These receptors all stem from a man aged 35 to 55 in good health and CMV-seropositive.

The chain carries TRBV25-1 and TRBJ2-5, with D tentatively TRBD2 (6 bases). From germline, CDR1 is MGHDK and CDR2 SYGVNS. Trimming removed 3 bases from V and 2 bases from J, with 16 bases in between. The CDR3 runs to 16 residues. The CDR3 coding sequence is TGTGCCAGCAGTGATGGCCTAGCGCACAAGCAAGAGACCCAGTACTTC. The encoded protein is CASSDGLAHKQETQYF. The whole variable domain, filled in from reference TRBV25-1 and TRBJ2-5, reads EADIYQTPRYLVIGTGKKITLECSQTMGHDKMYWYQQDPGMELHLIHYSYGVNSTEKGDLSSESTVSRIRTEHFPLTLESARPSHTSQYLCASSDGLAHKQETQYFGPGTRLLVL.

J is TRBJ2-3 and V is TRBV10-3, with 11 positions matching TRBD2. Germline loops: CDR1 ENHRY, CDR2 SYGVKD. This CDR3 has 15 amino acids. With V trimmed by 8 bases and J by 4 bases, 8 bases remained unmatched. The CDR3 DNA follows: TGTGCCATCGGGGGAGGGACTAGCGGACCAGATACGCAGTATTTT. The encoded protein is CAIGGGTSGPDTQYF.

The CDR3 spells CASSGDRGCTDTQYF. Here the CDR3 DNA reads TGCGCCAGCAGTGGCGACAGGGGGTGCACAGATACGCAGTATTTT. The chain combines TRBV10-1 with TRBJ2-3; 9 positions agree with TRBD1. The CDR3 loop spans 15 amino acids. CDR1 and CDR2 from the germline V gene are WNHNN and SYGVQD (reference sequence). The V gene end was trimmed by 4 bases and the J gene end by 1 base; junction bases not matched to a gene: 3.

The chain has TRBV7-2 and TRBJ1-4, with D unclear. This CDR3 contains 14 residues. V was clipped by 6 bases and J by 8 bases, with 16 bases between them. Germline V CDR1 and CDR2: SGHTA, FQGNSA. CDR3 in amino acids: CASSPREHREKLFF. DNA of the CDR3: TGTGCCAGCAGTCCTCGGGAGCACCGCGAAAAACTGTTTTTT.

The CDR3 DNA is TGTGCCAGCAGCCAGCTCACGGGGGGCAACTCCAATGGCTACACCTTC. Translated: CASSQLTGGNSNGYTF. The chain links TRBV14 to TRBJ1-2; D possibly corresponds to TRBD1 (6 bases). Trimming took off 3 bases at V and 6 bases at J, with 20 bases between the two ends. The CDR3 is 16 residues long. Germline-derived CDR1 and CDR2 are SGHDN and FVKESK.

The chain employs TRBV6-1 and TRBJ2-5; weak D call: TRBD1 (5 bases). The end of the DNA aligns better with TRBJ2-7, so the J call may be wrong. There are 12 residues in the CDR3. Germline loops: CDR1 MNHNS, CDR2 SASEGT. This CDR3 reads CASSRDSYEQYF. The CDR3 DNA reads as TGTGCCAGCAGCAGGGACTCCTACGAGCAGTACTTC.

This clone was counted only a few times. This rearrangement joins TRBV10-3 to TRBJ2-1; possibly TRBD1 for D (6 bases). Per the germline V gene, CDR1 is ENHRY and CDR2 is SYGVKD. CDR3 length equals 14 residues. The V end lost 8 bases, the J end lost 8 bases, and 19 bases lay between the germline ends. The CDR3 nucleotides read TGTGCCATCGGGGGCCACCGGGGCGGCGATGAGCAGTTCTTC. Translating gives CAIGGHRGGDEQFF.

The V gene is TRBV29-1, the J gene TRBJ2-3, with 9 bases lining up with TRBD2. Germline V CDR1 and CDR2: SQVTM, ANQGSEA. CDR3 size: 19 residues. Trimming removed 5 bases from V and 3 bases from J; junction bases left unmatched: 21. The CDR3 region has the DNA TGCAGCGTTTATTTGGGTAGCGGGAGTACTTGGGGCAGGACAGATACGCAGTATTTT. Encoded protein: CSVYLGSGSTWGRTDTQYF.

This clone showed up just a few times. The chain is built from TRBV7-8 and TRBJ2-2, with D unclear. Per the germline V gene, CDR1 is SGHVS and CDR2 is FQNEAQ. V lost 7 bases, J lost 3 bases, and 6 bases lay in between. The CDR3 is 12 amino acids. The CDR3 sequence: CASTPDTGELFF. The CDR3 coding sequence is TGTGCCAGCACCCCGGACACCGGGGAGCTGTTTTTT.

This clone was seen only a few times. The chain is built from TRBV30 and TRBJ2-3, with 9 bases that match TRBD2. J was trimmed by 8 bases and V by 3 bases; bases with no gene match: 15. Germline loops: CDR1 GTSNPN, CDR2 SVGIG (reference sequence). This CDR3 region has 16 residues. CDR3 protein: CAWRKGASGAQSTQYF. CDR3 DNA sequence: TGTGCCTGGAGGAAAGGGGCTAGCGGGGCCCAGAGTACGCAGTATTTT. Full variable domain (remainder filled in from reference TRBV30 and TRBJ2-3): SQTIHQWPATLVQPVGSPLSLECTVEGTSNPNLYWYRQAAGRGLQLLFYSVGIGQISSEVPQNLSASRPQDRQFILSSKKLLLSDSGFYLCAWRKGASGAQSTQYFGPGTRLTVL.

The chain employs TRBV19 and TRBJ1-1, with 7 bases identical to TRBD1. The CDR3 totals 13 residues. Germline V lookup: CDR1 LNHDA, CDR2 SQIVND (reference sequence). Germline trimming cut 6 bases from V and 4 bases from J; bases unmatched to any gene: 5. This chain's CDR3 is CASRGQQGTEAFF. The CDR3 nucleotides are TGTGCCAGTAGGGGACAGCAGGGCACTGAAGCTTTCTTT.

The chain has TRBV6-5 and TRBJ1-6; D might be TRBD1 (5 bases). CDR1 and CDR2 from the germline V gene are MNHEY and SVGAGI. This CDR3 region has 16 residues. V lost 2 bases to trimming and J lost 7 bases, with 15 bases between them. The CDR3 DNA is TGTGCCAGCAGTTACGGGGGGAGGGGCGGCAATTCACCCCTCCACTTT. It yields the protein CASSYGGRGGNSPLHF.

The CDR3 sequence is CASSRADTQYF. DNA of the CDR3: TGTGCCAGCAGCAGGGCAGATACGCAGTATTTT. The chain recombines TRBV6-1 with TRBJ2-3; tentative D call: TRBD1 (5 bases). Germline assignment: CDR1 MNHNS and CDR2 SASEGT. The CDR3 has 11 residues. V dropped 6 bases and J dropped 4 bases, with 5 bases sitting between them.

V and J are TRBV5-1 and TRBJ1-2; D gene uncertain. CDR1 is SGHRS, CDR2 YFSETQ, per germline. The CDR3 loop spans 15 amino acids. The germline V and J ends were trimmed by 0 bases and 2 bases, with 11 bases remaining between them. CDR3: CASSLAVGGNYGYTF. CDR3 DNA: TGCGCCAGCAGCTTGGCCGTTGGCGGGAACTATGGCTACACCTTC.

The gene calls are TRBV25-1 and TRBJ2-6; D may be TRBD2 (7 bases). The CDR3 has 17 residues. Trimming left V 6 bases short and J 4 bases short, with 19 bases between. The V gene's germline CDR1 is MGHDK and CDR2 SYGVNS. Here the CDR3 reads CASSPGGGAAGANVLTF. CDR3 in DNA: TGTGCCAGCAGCCCAGGAGGGGGGGCTGCCGGGGCCAACGTCCTGACTTTC.

The CDR3, as DNA: TGTGCCTGGAGTGTACTAGCGGGGGTGGGGGAGACCCAGTACTTC. Its translation is CAWSVLAGVGETQYF. This sequence joins TRBV30 and TRBJ2-5, with 11 positions matching TRBD2. The CDR3 is made up of 15 amino acids. CDR1 GTSNPN and CDR2 SVGIG come from the germline V gene (reference sequence). V gave up 0 bases and J gave up 5 bases; unmatched junction bases: 5.